The rows below give T cell receptor beta chains drawn from one sample of a study of blood T cells in healthy people across ages. MiXCR, applied by TCRdb to the 5' RACE reads, yields one record per CDR3 protein. The table has about 2 million distinct CDR3 sequences, 49% seen once; the top ten hold around 2.1%. Sequenced input: blood. The receptors come from a middle-aged woman in good health. Both conserved end residues are part of each CDR3. D genes are given only for firm matches. Some rows mark clone size as missing; the rest say once, few, many or name a class of expanded clone.

CDR3 protein,CDR3 DNA,J gene,D gene,clone size,V gene
CASSEARGTGASGYTF,TGTGCCAGCAGTGAAGCGCGAGGGACAGGGGCAAGTGGCTACACCTTC,TRBJ1-2,TRBD1,-,TRBV2
CASSLSPAYGYTF,TGTGCCAGCAGTTTAAGTCCTGCCTATGGCTACACCTTC,TRBJ1-2,-,-,TRBV28
CASSSTDRDVENTEAFF,TGTGCCAGCAGCTCTACAGACAGGGACGTAGAGAACACTGAAGCTTTCTTT,TRBJ1-1,TRBD1,-,TRBV13
CASSYSRGGRYNEQFF,TGTGCCAGCAGTTACTCAAGGGGGGGAAGATACAATGAGCAGTTCTTC,TRBJ2-1,-,few,TRBV6-5
CASSEGMRQPQHF,TGTGCCAGCAGTGAAGGTATGCGTCAGCCCCAGCATTTT,TRBJ1-5,-,many,TRBV6-1
CASSLLQGALGGYTF,TGTGCCAGCAGCCTTTTACAGGGGGCGCTTGGCGGCTACACCTTC,TRBJ1-2,TRBD1,-,TRBV7-9
CASKEGEGGVNYGYTF,TGTGCCAGCAAAGAGGGGGAAGGGGGGGTAAACTATGGCTACACCTTC,TRBJ1-2,-,-,TRBV28
CASRRTEGQGNSPLHF,TGTGCCAGCAGACGTACGGAGGGACAGGGAAATTCACCCCTCCACTTT,TRBJ1-6,TRBD1,-,TRBV27
CASSQARDRSSPLHF,TGCGCCAGCAGCCAAGCCCGGGACAGGTCTTCACCCCTCCACTTT,TRBJ1-6,TRBD1,few,TRBV4-3
CASRHLRDRDWSYGYTF,TGTGCCAGCAGGCACCTCCGGGACAGGGATTGGAGCTATGGCTACACCTTC,TRBJ1-2,TRBD1,-,TRBV5-6
CASRDGQRYGYTF,TGTGCCAGCAGGGACGGACAGCGCTATGGCTACACCTTC,TRBJ1-2,-,few,TRBV6-2/TRBV6-3
CASGQGAPGANVLTF,TGTGCCAGTGGACAGGGGGCGCCCGGGGCCAACGTCCTGACTTTC,TRBJ2-6,TRBD1,few,TRBV6-1
CSVGLRGGGEQYF,TGCAGCGTTGGGTTGAGGGGGGGAGGGGAGCAGTACTTC,TRBJ2-7,-,few,TRBV29-1
CASSFLDDGYTF,TGTGCCAGCAGCTTTCTTGATGACGGCTACACCTTC,TRBJ1-2,-,once,TRBV7-2
CSARVDRGVADEQYF,TGCAGTGCTAGGGTTGATCGGGGGGTGGCCGACGAGCAGTACTTC,TRBJ2-7,TRBD2,few,TRBV20-1
CASSLELAGVRNEQFF,TGTGCCAGCAGCTTAGAACTAGCGGGGGTCAGGAATGAGCAGTTCTTC,TRBJ2-1,TRBD2,-,TRBV7-2
CANLGQGGGQETQYF,TGTGCCAATTTAGGACAGGGAGGGGGCCAAGAGACCCAGTACTTC,TRBJ2-5,-,-,TRBV6-1
CASGEVGYTF,TGTGCCAGCGGAGAAGTTGGCTACACCTTC,TRBJ1-2,-,-,TRBV7-9
CASSSPGGVQETQYF,TGTGCCAGCAGCTCCCCTGGCGGGGTCCAAGAGACCCAGTACTTC,TRBJ2-5,-,-,TRBV9
CASSLAAGARYEQYF,TGTGCCAGCAGTTTAGCAGCGGGGGCCCGCTACGAGCAGTACTTC,TRBJ2-7,TRBD2,-,TRBV7-6
CASSYSSLAGGPNEQFF,TGTGCCAGCAGTTACTCCTCCCTAGCGGGGGGGCCCAATGAGCAGTTCTTC,TRBJ2-1,TRBD2,once,TRBV6-5
CASNPGTGSYGYTF,TGCGCCAGCAACCCAGGGACAGGGAGCTATGGCTACACCTTC,TRBJ1-2,TRBD1,-,TRBV5-1
CASSEAVAGWYEQYF,TGTGCCAGCAGTGAAGCCGTAGCAGGGTGGTACGAGCAGTACTTC,TRBJ2-7,-,-,TRBV2